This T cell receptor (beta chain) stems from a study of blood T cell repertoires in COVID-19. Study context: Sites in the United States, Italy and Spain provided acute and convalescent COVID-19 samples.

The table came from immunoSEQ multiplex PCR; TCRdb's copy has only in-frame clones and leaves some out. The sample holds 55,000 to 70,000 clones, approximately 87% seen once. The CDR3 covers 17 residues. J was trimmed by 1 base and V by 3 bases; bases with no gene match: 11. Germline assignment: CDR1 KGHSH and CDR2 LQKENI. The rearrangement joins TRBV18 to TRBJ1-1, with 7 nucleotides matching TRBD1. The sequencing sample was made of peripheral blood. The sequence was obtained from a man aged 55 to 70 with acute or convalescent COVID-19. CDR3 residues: CASSPSTGPGGNTEAFF. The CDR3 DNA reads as TGTGCCAGCTCACCGAGTACAGGGCCAGGGGGGAACACTGAAGCTTTCTTT.